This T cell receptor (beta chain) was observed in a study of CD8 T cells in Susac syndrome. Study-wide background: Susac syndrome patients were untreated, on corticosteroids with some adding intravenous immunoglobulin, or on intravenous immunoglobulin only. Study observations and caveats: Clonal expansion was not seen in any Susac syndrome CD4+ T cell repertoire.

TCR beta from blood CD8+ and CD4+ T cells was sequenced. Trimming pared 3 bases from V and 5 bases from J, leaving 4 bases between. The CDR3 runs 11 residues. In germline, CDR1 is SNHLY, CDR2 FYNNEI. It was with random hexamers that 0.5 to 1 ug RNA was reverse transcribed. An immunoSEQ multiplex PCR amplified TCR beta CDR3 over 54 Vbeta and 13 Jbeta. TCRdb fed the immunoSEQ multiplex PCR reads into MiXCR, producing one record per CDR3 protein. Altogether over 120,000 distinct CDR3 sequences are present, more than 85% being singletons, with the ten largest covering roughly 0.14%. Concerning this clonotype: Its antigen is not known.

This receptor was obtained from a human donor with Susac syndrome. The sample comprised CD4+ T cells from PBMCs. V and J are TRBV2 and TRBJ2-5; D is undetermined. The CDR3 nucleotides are TGTGCCAGCAGTGAGGCGGAGACCCAGTACTTC. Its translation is CASSEAETQYF.